This is a list of T cell receptor beta chains from one sample in a study of breast tumors, draining lymph nodes, adjacent tissues. Each CDR3 protein is one row after TCRdb ran MiXCR on the multiplex PCR reads. The data show 270,000 or so distinct CDR3 sequences, around 31% seen once. Sequenced input: axillary lymph node tissue. The receptors derive from a female donor with breast cancer. Some clones in this sample may be carry-over from other donors' samples. The CDR3 runs from the conserved cysteine through the conserved F or W. A D gene is named only where the DNA matches it firmly. Size values are once, few and many counts, or a class for expanded clones, and some rows have none.

d_gene: NA
abundance: NA
v_gene: TRBV10-2
j_gene: TRBJ1-4
CDR3nt: TGCGCCAGCAGTGAGTCGGGACGAAATGAAAAACTGTTTTTT
CDR3aa: CASSESGRNEKLFF

d_gene: NA
abundance: many
v_gene: TRBV19
j_gene: TRBJ2-7
CDR3nt: TGTGCCAGTAGTATCCCGGGGGCGAACGAGCAGTACTTC
CDR3aa: CASSIPGANEQYF

d_gene: TRBD2
abundance: many
v_gene: TRBV29-1
j_gene: TRBJ2-4
CDR3nt: TGCAGCGTCCGAGCGGGGGCCAAAAACATTCAGTACTTC
CDR3aa: CSVRAGAKNIQYF

d_gene: NA
abundance: many
v_gene: TRBV9
j_gene: TRBJ2-3
CDR3nt: TGTGCCAGCAGCGCGCAGGGTATGGGGAACACAGATACGCAGTATTTT
CDR3aa: CASSAQGMGNTDTQYF

d_gene: NA
abundance: many
v_gene: TRBV5-1
j_gene: TRBJ2-3
CDR3nt: TGCGCCAGCAGCCCGGACTCCACAGATACGCAGTATTTT
CDR3aa: CASSPDSTDTQYF

d_gene: NA
abundance: many
v_gene: TRBV5-1
j_gene: TRBJ2-7
CDR3nt: TGCGCCAGCAGCGAGCCGGGTGGGGAGCAGTACTTC
CDR3aa: CASSEPGGEQYF

d_gene: NA
abundance: few
v_gene: TRBV7-9
j_gene: TRBJ2-4
CDR3nt: TGTGCCAGCAGCTCTCAGGTGGGCAAAAACATTCAGTACTTC
CDR3aa: CASSSQVGKNIQYF

d_gene: TRBD1
abundance: few
v_gene: TRBV12-3/TRBV12-4
j_gene: TRBJ2-1
CDR3nt: TGTGCCAGCAGCTTGGAGACTCAGGGGGTCCCCTACAATGAGCAGTTCTTC
CDR3aa: CASSLETQGVPYNEQFF

d_gene: TRBD1
abundance: many
v_gene: TRBV19
j_gene: TRBJ1-5
CDR3nt: TGTGCCAGTAGACCCACAGGGGGCGGTCAGCCCCAGCATTTT
CDR3aa: CASRPTGGGQPQHF

d_gene: NA
abundance: few
v_gene: TRBV6-2/TRBV6-3
j_gene: TRBJ2-1
CDR3nt: TGTGCCAGCAGTTACGGAACTAGCACATTCTTC
CDR3aa: CASSYGTSTFF

d_gene: TRBD2
abundance: many
v_gene: TRBV9
j_gene: TRBJ2-1
CDR3nt: TGTGCCAGCAGCGTCTCTAGCGGGAGGTCGGATGAGCAGTTCTTC
CDR3aa: CASSVSSGRSDEQFF